This TCR beta chain was profiled in a study of T cell responses to AZD1222 COVID-19 vaccine. This clone was observed a handful of times. The method was immunoSEQ multiplex PCR; TCRdb's version includes in-frame clones alone and lacks a portion of them. The table shows some 96,000 clones, with around 90% occurring only once. The CDR3 runs 15 residues. CDR1 is MDHEN and CDR2 is SYDVKM in the germline V gene. Trimming cost V 6 bases and J 4 bases, with 18 bases left between them. This TCR was recovered from an adult in good health. The gene calls are TRBV28 and TRBJ1-2; tentative D call: TRBD1 (5 bases). This material consisted of peripheral blood, taken on day 0 of AZD1222 vaccination. The CDR3 is CASREEGVGPYGYTF. CDR3 DNA sequence: TGTGCCAGCAGAGAAGAAGGGGTAGGTCCCTATGGCTACACCTTC.